This TCR beta chain was retrieved from a study of control samples from healthy donors and cancer patients. The CDR3 totals 16 residues. J was trimmed by 4 bases and V by 2 bases; bases with no gene match: 6. CDR1 and CDR2 from the germline V gene are KGHSH and LQKENI. This table comes from immunoSEQ multiplex PCR, and its TCRdb copy is limited to in-frame clones, with some not included. The sample lists about 77,000 clones, 80% to 95% occurring once. The receptor was isolated from a woman aged 60-75 years in good health. The sequenced material came from blood. This chain links TRBV18 with TRBJ1-3, with TRBD1 matching 9 bases. The CDR3 region has the DNA TGTGCCAGCTCACCAATTGGGACAGGGAGAGGAAACACCATATATTTT. Its protein is CASSPIGTGRGNTIYF.